The 19 T cell receptor beta chains listed next were all sequenced from one sample in a study of cytotoxic CD8 clonotypes in ibrutinib-treated CLL. Profiled with immunoSEQ multiplex PCR; TCRdb holds only in-frame clones, not every one. The repertoire holds some 17,000 clones, 70% to 90% seen once, with about 15% in the top ten. Sequencing used PBMCs, obtained before ibrutinib treatment. These receptors came from a human donor with chronic lymphocytic leukemia.

On this clone itself: Since the CDR3 does not end with the conserved phenylalanine or tryptophan, this likely comes from a read error. The chain uses TRBV5-1 and TRBJ2-3, with 11 bases that match TRBD1. The CDR3 runs 14 residues. Germline V gene lookup returns CDR1 SGHRS and CDR2 YFSETQ. With V trimmed by 7 bases and J by 5 bases, 6 bases remained unmatched. The CDR3 sequence: CASSDRGREDTQYL. The DNA for the CDR3 is TGCGCCAGCTCGGACAGGGGGCGCGAAGATACGCAGTATCTT.

This clone is a singleton in its sample. This chain uses TRBV28 with TRBJ2-7; TRBD1 is a possible D gene (6 bases). This CDR3 has 14 residues. V lost 1 base and J 5 bases, leaving 12 bases between the germline ends. Germline V gene data show CDR1 as MDHEN and CDR2 as SYDVKM. CDR3: CASSLSTTGNEQYF. CDR3 nucleotide sequence: TGTGCCAGCAGTTTATCTACCACAGGGAACGAGCAGTACTTC.

The gene calls are TRBV28 and TRBJ2-7; unclear D gene. The CDR3 has 13 residues. Between the trimmed V and J ends, which lost 2 bases and 3 bases, there was a span of 8 bases. Germline CDR1 reads MDHEN; CDR2 reads SYDVKM. CDR3 bases: TGTGCCAGCAGTTTAGACTCTTACTACGAGCAGTACTTC. Translated: CASSLDSYYEQYF.

The DNA of the CDR3 is TGTGCCAGTAGTATAGATCAGGGGGCAGGCGGCTACAATGAGCAGTTCTTC. Its protein product is CASSIDQGAGGYNEQFF. The J gene is TRBJ2-1, the V gene TRBV19; TRBD1 agrees at 8 bases. The germline V gene has CDR1 LNHDA and CDR2 SQIVND (reference sequence). The CDR3 consists of 17 residues. V shed 0 bases and J 3 bases; nucleotides not matched to a gene: 7.

This sequence joins TRBV4-3 and TRBJ2-7, with TRBD2 matching 7 bases. With V trimmed by 0 bases and J by 3 bases, 8 bases remained unmatched. Germline lookup yields CDR1 LGHNA and CDR2 YSLEER. The CDR3 consists of 16 residues. For the CDR3, the DNA is TGCGCCAGCAGCCAAGATCTAGGGGAGGGCCTCTACGAGCAGTACTTC. This sequence encodes CASSQDLGEGLYEQYF.

The J gene is TRBJ2-3, the V gene TRBV9; 12 positions match TRBD2. With 5 bases clipped from V and 3 bases from J, the junction kept 13 bases outside the gene matches. From germline, CDR1 is SGDLS and CDR2 YYNGEE. The CDR3 has 18 amino acids. The CDR3 region is CASRGPRTSGEQTDTQYF. The CDR3 region has the DNA TGTGCCAGCAGGGGACCAAGGACTAGCGGGGAACAAACAGATACGCAGTATTTT.

This clone was observed once. The chain is built from TRBV7-3 and TRBJ2-7, with D possibly TRBD1 on 6 matching bases. Germline lookup yields CDR1 SGHTA and CDR2 FQGTGA. The CDR3 consists of 14 residues. Trimming left V 5 bases short and J 1 base short, with 12 bases between. The CDR3 spells CASSPGHQSYEQYF. In nucleotides, the CDR3 is TGTGCCAGCAGCCCGGGACACCAATCCTACGAGCAGTACTTC.

The rearrangement links TRBV7-3 to TRBJ2-5; D unresolved. Germline values: CDR1 SGHTA, CDR2 FQGTGA. V lost 4 bases and J 0 bases, leaving 9 bases between the germline ends. This CDR3 spans 14 amino acids. This chain's CDR3 is CASSSGPNQETQYF. DNA of the CDR3: TGTGCCAGCAGCTCAGGCCCTAACCAAGAGACCCAGTACTTC.

This clone was counted a few times. The V call is TRBV19, the J call TRBJ1-4; 9 bases match TRBD1. The CDR3 totals 13 residues. CDR1 is LNHDA and CDR2 is SQIVND in the germline V gene (reference sequence). The trim removed 8 bases at V and 7 bases at J, leaving 5 bases unmatched. DNA of the CDR3: TGTGCCAGTCAACAGGGGGCGAGTGAAAAACTGTTTTTT. As protein: CASQQGASEKLFF.

The chain employs TRBV19 and TRBJ2-5; 7 nucleotides match TRBD2. J lost 4 bases, V lost 3 bases, and 20 bases had no gene match. The CDR3 contains 19 residues. From germline, CDR1 is LNHDA and CDR2 SQIVND (reference sequence). The CDR3 nucleotides are TGTGCCAGTAGTATCGGGGGGAGTGGACGGATTATGACTCGAGAGACCCAGTACTTC. It translates to CASSIGGSGRIMTRETQYF.

The gene calls are TRBV7-2 and TRBJ2-2; D not certain. The CDR3 has 14 amino acids. The germline CDR1 and CDR2 sequences are SGHTA and FQGNSA. Trimming removed 3 bases from V and 6 bases from J, with 11 bases in between. CDR3 coding DNA: TGTGCCAGCAGCTTTTTTTTGGGTTCCGGGGAGCTGTTTTTT. It translates to CASSFFLGSGELFF.

The V and J genes are TRBV6-6 and TRBJ2-3; D ambiguous. The germline CDR1 and CDR2 sequences are MNHNY and SVGAGI (reference sequence). The CDR3 loop spans 12 amino acids. V lost 7 bases and J 6 bases, leaving 11 bases between the germline ends. CDR3 sequence: CASTTQRDTQYF. The CDR3 DNA reads as TGTGCCAGCACGACACAGAGGGATACGCAGTATTTT.

This chain joins TRBV18 and TRBJ1-1, with D possibly being TRBD1 (5 bases). The germline V gene has CDR1 KGHSH and CDR2 LQKENI. V was trimmed by 3 bases and J by 1 base, leaving 12 bases between them. The CDR3 sequence is 15 residues long. CDR3 region: CASSPWGTGNTEAFF. CDR3 DNA: TGTGCCAGCTCACCCTGGGGGACGGGGAACACTGAAGCTTTCTTT. Complete variable domain (other parts from reference TRBV18 and TRBJ1-1): NAGVMQNPRHLVRRRGQEARLRCSPMKGHSHVYWYRQLPEEGLKFMVYLQKENIIDESGMPKERFSAEFPKEGPSILRIQQVVRGDSAAYFCASSPWGTGNTEAFFGQGTRLTVV.

CDR3 DNA sequence: TGCGCCAGCAGCTTTATCCAAGGAGACTATGGCTACACCTTC. Residues: CASSFIQGDYGYTF. V gene TRBV5-1 combines with J gene TRBJ1-2; D is unclear. This CDR3 has 14 amino acids. The V gene's germline CDR1 is SGHRS and CDR2 YFSETQ. Trimming stripped 2 bases from V and 3 bases from J, with 11 bases between. Together with reference TRBV5-1 and TRBJ1-2, the CDR3 gives the full variable domain: KAGVTQTPRYLIKTRGQQVTLSCSPISGHRSVSWYQQTPGQGLQFLFEYFSETQRNKGNFPGRFSGRQFSNSRSEMNVSTLELGDSALYLCASSFIQGDYGYTFGSGTRLTVV.

The chain employs TRBV4-2 and TRBJ2-3, with 7 bases fitting TRBD1. This CDR3 spans 14 amino acids. J was trimmed by 6 bases and V by 4 bases; bases with no gene match: 7. Germline V gene data show CDR1 as LGHNA and CDR2 as YNFKEQ. The CDR3, as DNA: TGTGCCAGCAGCCTTCGGACAGGAGATGATACGCAGTATTTT. Its protein product is CASSLRTGDDTQYF.

This clone was found once. The gene calls are TRBV19 and TRBJ2-3; 8 nucleotides line up with TRBD2. The germline V gene has CDR1 LNHDA and CDR2 SQIVND (reference sequence). The CDR3 runs 16 residues. The J segment lost 1 base and the V segment lost 3 bases, leaving 6 bases of the junction unmatched. The CDR3 sequence: CASSMRGALGTDTQYF. Here the CDR3 DNA reads TGTGCCAGTAGTATGCGGGGGGCGCTGGGCACAGATACGCAGTATTTT. Full variable domain (missing parts from reference TRBV19 and TRBJ2-3): DGGITQSPKYLFRKEGQNVTLSCEQNLNHDAMYWYRQDPGQGLRLIYYSQIVNDFQKGDIAEGYSVSREKKESFPLTVTSAQKNPTAFYLCASSMRGALGTDTQYFGPGTRLTVL.

To note about this clone: Its ends do not fully match the called genes, so a read error is possible. This chain links TRBV7-7 with TRBJ2-5, with D possibly matching TRBD2 (6 bases). The CDR3 spans 17 residues. Germline loops: CDR1 SSHAT, CDR2 FNYEAQ (reference sequence). CDR3 nucleotides: TGTGCTAGCAGCTTAGGTACTAGCATCGTCGGCCAAGAGACCCAGTACTTC. Residues: CASSLGTSIVGQETQYF.

The CDR3 sequence: CAISESINSGNTIYF. DNA of the CDR3: TGTGCCATCAGTGAGTCTATAAACTCTGGAAACACCATATATTTT. The chain uses TRBV10-3 and TRBJ1-3; D not resolved. CDR1 and CDR2 (germline): ENHRY, SYGVKD. This CDR3 is 15 amino acids long. With 0 bases removed from V and 0 bases from J, the gap between germline ends came to 6 bases.

CDR3 amino acids: CASSLVGLGEQYF. CDR3 DNA sequence: TGTGCCAGCAGCTTAGTGGGTCTAGGCGAGCAGTACTTC. The chain is built from TRBV7-9 and TRBJ2-7, with D unresolved. CDR3 length equals 13 residues. The V and J ends lost 1 base and 6 bases respectively, with 10 bases between them. Germline CDR1 and CDR2: SEHNR and FQNEAQ (reference sequence). The variable domain in full, completed from reference TRBV7-9 and TRBJ2-7, reads DTGVSQNPRHKITKRGQNVTFRCDPISEHNRLYWYRQTLGQGPEFLTYFQNEAQLEKSRLLSDRFSAERPKGSFSTLEIQRTEQGDSAMYLCASSLVGLGEQYFGPGTRLTVT.